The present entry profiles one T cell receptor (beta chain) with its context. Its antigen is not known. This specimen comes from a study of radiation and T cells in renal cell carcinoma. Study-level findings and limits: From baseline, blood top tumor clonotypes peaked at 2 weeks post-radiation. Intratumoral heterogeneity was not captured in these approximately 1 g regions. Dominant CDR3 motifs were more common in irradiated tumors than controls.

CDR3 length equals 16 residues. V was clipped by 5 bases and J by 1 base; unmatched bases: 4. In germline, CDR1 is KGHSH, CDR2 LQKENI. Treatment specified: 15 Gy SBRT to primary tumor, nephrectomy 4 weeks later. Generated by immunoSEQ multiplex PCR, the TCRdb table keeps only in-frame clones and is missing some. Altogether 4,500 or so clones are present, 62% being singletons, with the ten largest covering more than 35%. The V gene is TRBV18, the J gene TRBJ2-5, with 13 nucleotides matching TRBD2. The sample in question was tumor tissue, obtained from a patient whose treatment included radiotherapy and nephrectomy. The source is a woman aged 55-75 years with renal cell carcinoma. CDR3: CASSRTSGRGQETQYF. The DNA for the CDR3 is TGTGCCAGCTCAAGGACTAGCGGGAGAGGCCAAGAGACCCAGTACTTC.